A selection of T cell receptor beta chains follows, all from one sample in a study of T cell changes during pregnancy in multiple sclerosis. TCRdb's copy holds only in-frame clones and misses some; the assay was immunoSEQ multiplex PCR. The table has roughly 99,000 clones, just over 90% seen once. Here the sequenced sample was peripheral blood, taken after pregnancy. All receptors come from a female donor in good health, enrolled as a control in a pregnancy study. Each CDR3 is given with its conserved first and last residue. The D gene is left open where the match is weak. Clone size is not always given. Where it is, it says once, few, many or a class for expanded clones.

TRBV14	TRBD1	TRBJ2-3	NA	TGTGCCAGCAGCCACAGGACAGGGGCTTACGATACGCAGTATTTT	CASSHRTGAYDTQYF
TRBV5-1	NA	TRBJ2-7	NA	TGCGCCAGCAGCTTGGAGCGGGGACAGGCCTACGAGCAGTACTTC	CASSLERGQAYEQYF
TRBV5-6	TRBD1	TRBJ1-4	NA	TGTGCCAGCAGCTTTACCGGACAGGAGGAAAAACTGTTTTTT	CASSFTGQEEKLFF
TRBV27	NA	TRBJ2-5	NA	TGTGCCAGCGATAGGAGGGACGGTCAAGAGACCCAGTACTTC	CASDRRDGQETQYF
TRBV6-6	NA	TRBJ2-7	NA	TGTGCCAGCAGTTACCTCGGGAGATCTCCCGAGCAGTACTTC	CASSYLGRSPEQYF
TRBV5-1	TRBD1	TRBJ2-7	NA	TGCGCCAGCAGCTTACAGGGGGGATCCTACGAGCAGTACTTC	CASSLQGGSYEQYF
TRBV18	NA	TRBJ1-2	once	TGTGCCAGCTCACCAGCCGTCAGAGGCCGAGGCTATGGCTACACCTTC	CASSPAVRGRGYGYTF
TRBV9	NA	TRBJ2-1	NA	TGTGCCAGCAGCGTAGGCGGGCTCTTC	CASSVGGLF
TRBV18	TRBD2	TRBJ2-7	NA	TGTGCCAGCTCACCAAGAATTCGGGGGGACGAGCAGTACTTC	CASSPRIRGDEQYF
TRBV25-1	TRBD1	TRBJ2-5	NA	TGTGCCAGCAGTCCTCCGGGACAGCAAGAGACCCAGTACTTC	CASSPPGQQETQYF
TRBV6-5	NA	TRBJ2-7	NA	TGTGCCAGCAGTTACTCGAGGCCCAGTTCCTACGAGCAGTACTTC	CASSYSRPSSYEQYF
TRBV15	TRBD1	TRBJ2-5	once	TGTGCCACCAGCTGGAGACCGGGACAGAAAGAAGAGACCCAGTACTTC	CATSWRPGQKEETQYF
TRBV6-5	TRBD1	TRBJ1-1	NA	TGTGCCACCGAGACAGGGGAGGACACTGAAGCTTTCTTT	CATETGEDTEAFF
TRBV6-5	NA	TRBJ2-3	NA	TGTGCCAGCAGTTACTCGAACAGACGCATTTATACGCAGTATTTT	CASSYSNRRIYTQYF
TRBV2	TRBD1	TRBJ1-2	NA	TGTGCCAGCAGTGGACAGGGGAGAAACTATGGCTACACCTTC	CASSGQGRNYGYTF
TRBV19	TRBD2	TRBJ2-2	NA	TGTGCCAGTAGTATAGGTCGGAGCGGGGGGCCGGTTTTCACCGGGGAGCTGTTTTTT	CASSIGRSGGPVFTGELFF
TRBV5-1	TRBD1	TRBJ2-6	NA	TGCGCCAGCAGCCATGGGGCGACAGGGTCCCCCTCTGGGGCCAACGTCCTGACTTTC	CASSHGATGSPSGANVLTF
TRBV13	NA	TRBJ2-3	once	TGTGCCAGCAGCTTAGGGAGGAGCCCCGATACGCAGTATTTT	CASSLGRSPDTQYF
TRBV25-1	NA	TRBJ2-7	NA	TGTGCCAGCAGTGGGGGAACAGGGAATTCCTATGCCTACGAGCAGTACTTC	CASSGGTGNSYAYEQYF
TRBV6-1	NA	TRBJ1-6	NA	TGTGCCAGCAGTTATTCGGGGAGTCCACCCCTCCACTTT	CASSYSGSPPLHF
TRBV6-5	NA	TRBJ1-2	NA	TGTGCCAGCAGTTATAACGGACAGCAAAGGGGCTACACCTTC	CASSYNGQQRGYTF
TRBV4-2	TRBD2	TRBJ2-3	few	TGTGCCAGCAGCCAAGAGCTAGCGGGAGGCGCAGATACGCAGTATTTT	CASSQELAGGADTQYF